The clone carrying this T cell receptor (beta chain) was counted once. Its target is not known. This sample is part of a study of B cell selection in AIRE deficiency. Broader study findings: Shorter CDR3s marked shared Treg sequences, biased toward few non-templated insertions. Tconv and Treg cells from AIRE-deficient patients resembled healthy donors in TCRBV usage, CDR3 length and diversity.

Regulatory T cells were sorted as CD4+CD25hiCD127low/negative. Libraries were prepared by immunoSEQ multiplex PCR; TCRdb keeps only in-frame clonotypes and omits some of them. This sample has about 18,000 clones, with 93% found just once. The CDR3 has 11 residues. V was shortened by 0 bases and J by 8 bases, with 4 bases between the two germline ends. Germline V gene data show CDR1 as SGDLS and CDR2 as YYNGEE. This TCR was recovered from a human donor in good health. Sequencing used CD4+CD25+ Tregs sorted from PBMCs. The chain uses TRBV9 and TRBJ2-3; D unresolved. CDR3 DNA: TGTGCCAGCAGCGTAGGGCCTACGCAGTATTTT. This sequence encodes CASSVGPTQYF.